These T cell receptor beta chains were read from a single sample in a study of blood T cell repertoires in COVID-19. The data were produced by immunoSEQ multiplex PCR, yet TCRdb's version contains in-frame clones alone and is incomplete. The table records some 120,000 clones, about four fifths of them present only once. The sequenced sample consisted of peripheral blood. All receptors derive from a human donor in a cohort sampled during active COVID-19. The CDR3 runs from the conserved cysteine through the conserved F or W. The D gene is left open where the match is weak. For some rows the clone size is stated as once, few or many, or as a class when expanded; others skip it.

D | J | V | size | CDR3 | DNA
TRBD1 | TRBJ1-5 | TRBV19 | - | CASGTGAPMSNQPQHF | TGTGCCAGTGGGACAGGGGCCCCTATGAGCAATCAGCCCCAGCATTTT
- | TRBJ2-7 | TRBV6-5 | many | CASGTQTNSYEQYF | TGTGCCAGCGGGACTCAGACAAACTCCTACGAGCAGTACTTC
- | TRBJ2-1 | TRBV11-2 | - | CASSLAAAAGARSYNEQFF | TGTGCCAGCAGCTTAGCAGCCGCGGCGGGGGCCCGCTCCTACAATGAGCAGTTCTTC
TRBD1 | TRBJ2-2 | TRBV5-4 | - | CASSLRDRYTGELFF | TGTGCCAGCAGCTTAAGGGACAGATACACCGGGGAGCTGTTTTTT
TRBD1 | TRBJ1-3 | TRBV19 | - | CASSLTGTGNTIYF | TGTGCCAGTAGTTTGACAGGGACTGGAAACACCATATATTTT
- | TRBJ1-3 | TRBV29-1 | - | CSVDPTDSGNTIYF | TGCAGCGTTGACCCGACAGACTCTGGAAACACCATATATTTT
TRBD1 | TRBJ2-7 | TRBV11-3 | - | CASSLGSDRAYEQYF | TGTGCCAGCAGCTTAGGATCTGACAGGGCCTACGAGCAGTACTTC
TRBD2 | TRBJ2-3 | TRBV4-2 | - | CASSQAYGGGTDTQYF | TGTGCCAGCAGCCAAGCCTATGGCGGGGGTACAGATACGCAGTATTTT
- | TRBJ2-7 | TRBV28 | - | CASSSASLSYEQYF | TGTGCCAGCAGTTCCGCCTCACTCTCCTACGAGCAGTACTTC
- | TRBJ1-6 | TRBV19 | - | CASSIVTGTSAPLHF | TGTGCCAGTAGTATAGTAACAGGAACCTCGGCACCCCTCCACTTT
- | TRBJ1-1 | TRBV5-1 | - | CASSLTENTEAFF | TGCGCCAGCAGCCTGACAGAGAACACTGAAGCTTTCTTT
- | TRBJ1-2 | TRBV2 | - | CASSELGRSGYGYTF | TGTGCCAGCAGTGAACTTGGCCGGAGCGGCTATGGCTACACCTTC
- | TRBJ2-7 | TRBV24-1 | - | CATSDGAGHYEQYF | TGTGCCACCAGTGATGGGGCGGGGCACTACGAGCAGTACTTC
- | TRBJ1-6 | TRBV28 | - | CASTGGGPSPLHF | TGTGCCAGCACGGGGGGCGGTCCTTCACCCCTCCACTTT
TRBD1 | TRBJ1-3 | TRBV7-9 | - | CASSLGGQGRRENTIYF | TGTGCCAGCAGCTTAGGGGGACAGGGGAGGAGAGAAAACACCATATATTTT
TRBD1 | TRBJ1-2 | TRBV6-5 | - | CASSSRGQEYGYTF | TGTGCCAGCAGTTCCAGGGGGCAGGAATATGGCTACACCTTC
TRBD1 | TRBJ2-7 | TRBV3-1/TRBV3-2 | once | CASSQMTGFASEQYF | TGTGCCAGCAGCCAAATGACAGGGTTCGCGAGCGAGCAGTACTTC
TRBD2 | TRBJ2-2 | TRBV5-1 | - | CASSSLAGVPNTGELFF | TGCGCCAGCAGCTCCCTAGCGGGGGTACCAAACACCGGGGAGCTGTTTTTT
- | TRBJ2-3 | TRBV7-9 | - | CASSSEAGTDTQYF | TGTGCCAGCAGCTCCGAAGCGGGCACAGATACGCAGTATTTT
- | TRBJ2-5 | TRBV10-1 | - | CASSEGQLQETQYF | TGCGCCAGCAGTGAGGGACAGCTTCAAGAGACCCAGTACTTC
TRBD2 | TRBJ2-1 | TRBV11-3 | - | CASSSNPLAGGWNEQFF | TGTGCCAGCAGCTCGAACCCTTTAGCGGGGGGCTGGAATGAGCAGTTCTTC
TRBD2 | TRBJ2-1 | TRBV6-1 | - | CASSEEAGTSGLYNEQFF | TGTGCCAGCAGTGAAGAAGCCGGGACTAGCGGGCTCTACAATGAGCAGTTCTTC
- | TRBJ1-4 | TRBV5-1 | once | CASSLGVESEKLFF | TGCGCCAGCAGCTTGGGGGTGGAGAGTGAAAAACTGTTTTTT
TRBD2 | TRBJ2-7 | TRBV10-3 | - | CAIGGGYEQYF | TGTGCCATCGGGGGGGGTTACGAGCAGTACTTC
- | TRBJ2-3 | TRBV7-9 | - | CASSARPGWGTDTQYF | TGTGCCAGCAGCGCACGTCCGGGGTGGGGCACAGATACGCAGTATTTT
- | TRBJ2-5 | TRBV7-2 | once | CASSLETGTQYF | TGTGCCAGCAGCTTAGAAACGGGGACCCAGTACTTC
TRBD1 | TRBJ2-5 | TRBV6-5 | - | CASSPGQIRETQYF | TGTGCCAGCTCTCCGGGACAGATTCGAGAGACCCAGTACTTC